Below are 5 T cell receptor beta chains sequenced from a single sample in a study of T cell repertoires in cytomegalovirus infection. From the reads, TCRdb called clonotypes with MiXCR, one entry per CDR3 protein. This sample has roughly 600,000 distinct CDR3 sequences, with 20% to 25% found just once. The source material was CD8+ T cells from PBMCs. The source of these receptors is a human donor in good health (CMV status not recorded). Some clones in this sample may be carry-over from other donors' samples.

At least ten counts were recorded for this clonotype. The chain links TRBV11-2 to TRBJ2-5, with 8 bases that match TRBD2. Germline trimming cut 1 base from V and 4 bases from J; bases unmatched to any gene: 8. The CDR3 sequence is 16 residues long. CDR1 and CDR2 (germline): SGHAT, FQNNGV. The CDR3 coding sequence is TGTGCCAGCAGCTTAGTAGCGGGGTTCGGGCCAGAGACCCAGTACTTC. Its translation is CASSLVAGFGPETQYF.

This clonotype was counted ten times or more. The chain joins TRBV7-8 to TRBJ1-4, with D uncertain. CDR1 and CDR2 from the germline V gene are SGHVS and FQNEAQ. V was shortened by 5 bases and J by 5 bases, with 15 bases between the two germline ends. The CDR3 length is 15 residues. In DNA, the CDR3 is TGTGCCAGCAGCCTTCGGGTCCTTTGGAATGAAAAACTGTTTTTT. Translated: CASSLRVLWNEKLFF.

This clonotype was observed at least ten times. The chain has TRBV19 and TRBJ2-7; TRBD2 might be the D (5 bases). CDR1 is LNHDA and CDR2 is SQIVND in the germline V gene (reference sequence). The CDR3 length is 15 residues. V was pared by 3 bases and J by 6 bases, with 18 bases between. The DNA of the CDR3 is TGTGCCAGTAGTATGCTTGGAGGAAAAAGGTTCGAGCAGTACTTC. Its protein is CASSMLGGKRFEQYF.

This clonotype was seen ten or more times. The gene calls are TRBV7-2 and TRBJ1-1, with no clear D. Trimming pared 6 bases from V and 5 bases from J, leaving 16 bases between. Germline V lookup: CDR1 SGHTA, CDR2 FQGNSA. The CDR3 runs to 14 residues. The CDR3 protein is CASRGRDERTEAFF. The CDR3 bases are TGTGCCAGCAGGGGCCGGGATGAACGGACTGAAGCTTTCTTT. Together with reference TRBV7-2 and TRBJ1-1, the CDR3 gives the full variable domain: GAGVSQSPSNKVTEKGKDVELRCDPISGHTALYWYRQSLGQGLEFLIYFQGNSAPDKSGLPSDRFSAERTGGSVSTLTIQRTQQEDSAVYLCASRGRDERTEAFFGQGTRLTVV.

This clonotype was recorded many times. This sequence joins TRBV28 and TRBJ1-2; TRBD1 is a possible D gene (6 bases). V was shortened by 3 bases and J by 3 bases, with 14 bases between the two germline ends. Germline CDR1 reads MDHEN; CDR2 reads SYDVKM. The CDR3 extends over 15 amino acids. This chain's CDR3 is CASSFAGTPYYGYTF. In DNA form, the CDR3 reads TGTGCCAGCAGTTTCGCTGGGACACCCTACTATGGCTACACCTTC.